The entry that follows covers one T cell receptor (beta chain) sequence. Its cognate antigen is unknown. Produced via immunoSEQ multiplex PCR; TCRdb's table is partial and in-frame only. Among about 580,000 clones listed, 95% to 98% were seen once. The data stem from a study of shared clonotypes between healthy human individuals. Study-wide background: Per donor, CD8 memory used one plate, CD8 naive used two, CD4 memory used three and CD4 naive used three.

V trimming: 5 bases; J trimming: 5 bases; junction bases outside the gene matches: 0. Germline V gene lookup returns CDR1 SGHRS and CDR2 YFSETQ. The CDR3 consists of 13 residues. CD8 cells classed as naive were CD45RO-negative and positively selected for CCR7, excluding terminally differentiated effector memory CD45RA+ cells. Study results and limitations: Generation of non-shared clonotypes was less probable than generation of clonotypes shared by all four donors. Sequencing depth was a factor that was expected to affect clonotype sharing among donors.

V usage is TRBV5-1 and J usage is TRBJ2-7; the match to TRBD2 covers 14 bases. This receptor was taken from a man between 25 and 39 years old in good health. Source material: naive CD8+ T cells sorted from blood. DNA of the CDR3: TGCGCCAGCAGGGGACTAGCGGGAGACGAGCAGTACTTC. Its protein is CASRGLAGDEQYF.